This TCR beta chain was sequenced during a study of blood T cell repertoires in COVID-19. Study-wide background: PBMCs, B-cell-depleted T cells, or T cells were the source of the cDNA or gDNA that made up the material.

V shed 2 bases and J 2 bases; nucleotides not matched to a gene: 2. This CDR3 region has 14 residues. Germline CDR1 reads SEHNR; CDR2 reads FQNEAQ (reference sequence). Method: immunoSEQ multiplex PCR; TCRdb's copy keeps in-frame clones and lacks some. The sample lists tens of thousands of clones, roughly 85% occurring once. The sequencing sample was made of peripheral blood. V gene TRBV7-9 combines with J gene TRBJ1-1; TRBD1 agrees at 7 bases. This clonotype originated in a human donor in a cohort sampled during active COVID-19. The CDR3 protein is CASSLQGGNTEAFF. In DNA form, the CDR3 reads TGTGCCAGCAGCTTACAGGGGGGAAACACTGAAGCTTTCTTT.